This record concerns one T cell receptor beta chain sequence. Its antigen is currently unknown. Everyone who gave samples was a healthy Caucasian. These data come from a study of identical twins. Study conclusions and caveats: Out-of-frame alpha sequences that twins shared showed excess low generation probability.

The CDR3 extends over 15 amino acids. Germline loops: CDR1 LGHDT, CDR2 YNNKEL (reference sequence). The ends lost 3 bases at V and 2 bases at J; junction bases unmatched: 5. TCRdb ran MiXCR on the 5' RACE reads and lists one entry per CDR3 protein. The sample has about 530,000 distinct CDR3 sequences, 12% to 15% seen once. The same data also contributed to another study, on yellow fever vaccine responses in identical twins. That source adds: Twin vaccine T cell responses reportedly seemed partly convergent, partly personalized.

The clonotype comes from a woman younger than 35 in good health. Sequences were obtained from CD4+ T cells sorted from blood. This rearrangement joins TRBV3-1 to TRBJ1-2; 8 bases align to TRBD1. The DNA for the CDR3 is TGTGCCAGCAGCCAGAGGACAGGGAGGAACTATGGCTACACCTTC. Translation: CASSQRTGRNYGYTF.